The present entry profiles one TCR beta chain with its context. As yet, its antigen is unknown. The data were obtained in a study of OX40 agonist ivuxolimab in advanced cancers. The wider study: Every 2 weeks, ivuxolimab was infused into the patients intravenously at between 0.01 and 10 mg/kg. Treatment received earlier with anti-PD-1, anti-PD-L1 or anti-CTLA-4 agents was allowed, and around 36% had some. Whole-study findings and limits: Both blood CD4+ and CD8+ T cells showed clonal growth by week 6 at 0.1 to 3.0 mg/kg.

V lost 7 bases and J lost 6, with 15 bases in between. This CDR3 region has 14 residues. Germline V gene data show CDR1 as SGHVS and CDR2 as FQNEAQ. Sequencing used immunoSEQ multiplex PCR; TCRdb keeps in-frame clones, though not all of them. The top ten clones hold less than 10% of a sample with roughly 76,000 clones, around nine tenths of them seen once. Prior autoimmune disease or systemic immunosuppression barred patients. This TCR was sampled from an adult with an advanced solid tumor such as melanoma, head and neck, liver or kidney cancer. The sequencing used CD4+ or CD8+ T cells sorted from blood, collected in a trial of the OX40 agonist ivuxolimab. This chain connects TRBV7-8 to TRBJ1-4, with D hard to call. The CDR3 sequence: CASTNTMLYEKLFF. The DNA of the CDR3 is TGTGCCAGCACCAACACAATGTTATATGAAAAACTGTTTTTT.